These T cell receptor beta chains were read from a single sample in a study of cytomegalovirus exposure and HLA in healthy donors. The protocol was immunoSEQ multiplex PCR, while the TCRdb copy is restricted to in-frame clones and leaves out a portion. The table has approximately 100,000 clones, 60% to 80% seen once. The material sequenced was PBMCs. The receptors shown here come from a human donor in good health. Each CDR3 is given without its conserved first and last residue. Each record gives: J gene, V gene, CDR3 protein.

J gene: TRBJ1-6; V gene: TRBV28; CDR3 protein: ASSFRRRQSPLH
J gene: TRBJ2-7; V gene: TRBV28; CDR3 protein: ASNSDRDLGQY
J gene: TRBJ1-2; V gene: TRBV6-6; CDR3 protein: ATRGQGLSMCT
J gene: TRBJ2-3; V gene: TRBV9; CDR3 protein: ASSTRTGEGTDTQY
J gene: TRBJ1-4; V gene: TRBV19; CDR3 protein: ASSRGTGLPNEKLF
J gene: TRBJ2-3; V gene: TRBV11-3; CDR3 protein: ASSLPPSDTQY
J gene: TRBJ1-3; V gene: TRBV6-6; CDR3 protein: ASSLSSGTGGNTIY
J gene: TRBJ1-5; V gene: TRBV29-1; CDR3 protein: SVSTGEYQPQH
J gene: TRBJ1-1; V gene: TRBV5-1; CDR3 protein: ASSTGTGTGNTEAF
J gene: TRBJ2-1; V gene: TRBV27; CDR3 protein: ASSLSRTDNEQF
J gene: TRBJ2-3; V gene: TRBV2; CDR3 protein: ASSLGTGTTDTQY
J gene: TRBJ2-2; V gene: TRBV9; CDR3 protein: ASSILTSGNTGELF
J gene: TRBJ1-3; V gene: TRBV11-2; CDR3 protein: ASSPAVGNTIY
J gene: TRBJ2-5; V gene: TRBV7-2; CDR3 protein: ASSQGNSKGTQY
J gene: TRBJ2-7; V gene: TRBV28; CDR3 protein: ASAGGPSYEQY
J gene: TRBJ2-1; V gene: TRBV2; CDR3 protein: ASRTGGVYNEQF
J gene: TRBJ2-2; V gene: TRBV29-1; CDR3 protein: SVERPGLTGELF
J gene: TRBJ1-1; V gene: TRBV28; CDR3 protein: ASWGPSENTEAF
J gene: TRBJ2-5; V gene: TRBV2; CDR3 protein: ASSGPGLASPETQY
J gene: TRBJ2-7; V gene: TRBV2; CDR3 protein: ASSTDRTEQY
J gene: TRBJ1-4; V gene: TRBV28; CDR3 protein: ASSLSGFKPEKLF
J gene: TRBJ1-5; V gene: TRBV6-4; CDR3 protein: ASSDSEASTQH
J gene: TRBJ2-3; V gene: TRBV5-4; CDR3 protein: ASSFDRGSPDTQY
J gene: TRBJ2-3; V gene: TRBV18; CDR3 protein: ASSPGFTDTQY
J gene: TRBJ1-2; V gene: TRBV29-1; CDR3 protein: SVAGQGLSGYT
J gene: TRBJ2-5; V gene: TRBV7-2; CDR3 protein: ASRPGIQETQY
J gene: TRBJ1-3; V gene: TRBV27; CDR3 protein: ASSLSGTGIPGNTIY
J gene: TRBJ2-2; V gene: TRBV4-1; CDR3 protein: ASSFYANTGELF
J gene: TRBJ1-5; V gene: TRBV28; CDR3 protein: ASSLGGAGNQPQH
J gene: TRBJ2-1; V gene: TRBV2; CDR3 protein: ASSLYPPNEQF
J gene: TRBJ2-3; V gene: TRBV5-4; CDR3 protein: ASSPRTGANTDTQY
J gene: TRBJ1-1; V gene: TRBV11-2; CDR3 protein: ASSFQTGAEAF
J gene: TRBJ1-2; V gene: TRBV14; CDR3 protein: ASSQRTGYYGYT
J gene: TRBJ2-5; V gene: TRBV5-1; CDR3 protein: ASRWEGETQY
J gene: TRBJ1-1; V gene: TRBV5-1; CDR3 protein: ASKTGDWGVNTEAF